A selection of T cell receptor beta chains follows, all from one sample in a study of cytomegalovirus exposure and HLA in healthy donors. TCRdb's copy holds only in-frame clones and misses some; the assay was immunoSEQ multiplex PCR. The sample lists 110,000 or so clones; over 65% were seen once. The sequencing input was PBMCs. The receptors come from a woman between 18 and 29 years old in good health and CMV-seronegative. Each CDR3 is given with its conserved first and last residue. The D gene is left open where the match is weak. Only some rows state a clone size, as once, few, many or a class for expanded clones.

-	-	15	TRBJ1-2	TRBV7-9	TGTGCCAGCAGCCCCTGGGAGGGACGTGGCTATGGCTACACCTTC	CASSPWEGRGYGYTF
-	TRBD2	16	TRBJ2-2	TRBV6-1	TGTGCCAGCAGTGGCCGGGGGAGCGGGGGGGCCGGGGAGCTGTTTTTT	CASSGRGSGGAGELFF
-	-	14	TRBJ1-1	TRBV18	TGTGCCAGCTCCCGGACAGACATGAACACTGAAGCTTTCTTT	CASSRTDMNTEAFF
-	TRBD1	14	TRBJ1-2	TRBV7-2	TGTGCCAGCAGCTCAGGGGGCGGAACAAATGGCTACACCTTC	CASSSGGGTNGYTF
-	TRBD1	11	TRBJ2-7	TRBV20-1	TGCAGCCCGGCAGGGGGCCACGAGCAGTACTTC	CSPAGGHEQYF
-	TRBD1	14	TRBJ1-2	TRBV27	TGTGCCAGCAGGACCACGACAGGGCTCTATGGCTACACCTTC	CASRTTTGLYGYTF
-	-	16	TRBJ2-3	TRBV4-2	TGTGCCAGCAGCCAAGAGGCAGGGACTAGCACAGATACGCAGTATTTT	CASSQEAGTSTDTQYF
-	TRBD1	14	TRBJ1-1	TRBV4-2	TGTGCCAGCACCCGGGACAGGGCCAGGACTGAAGCTTTCTTT	CASTRDRARTEAFF
-	TRBD2	14	TRBJ2-3	TRBV6-5	TGTGCCAGCAGTCGGGGGGGGCTCACAGATACGCAGTATTTT	CASSRGGLTDTQYF
-	-	12	TRBJ1-2	TRBV19	TGTGCCAGTAGTATGGTCGGGGGGGCTAACACCTTC	CASSMVGGANTF
few	TRBD1	16	TRBJ1-2	TRBV29-1	TGCAGCGTTGAAGATCTGGGGACAGGGGGCTTGGGTGGCTACACCTTC	CSVEDLGTGGLGGYTF
-	-	13	TRBJ1-1	TRBV6-5	TGTGCCAGCAGTTATGGGGGGTGGACTGAAGCTTTCTTT	CASSYGGWTEAFF
-	TRBD1	14	TRBJ1-1	TRBV10-3	TGTGCCATCAGTGTCGACAGGGACCTCACTGAAGCTTTCTTT	CAISVDRDLTEAFF
-	TRBD2	17	TRBJ2-7	TRBV7-2	TGTGCCAGCAGCTTAGCGACGGGCGGGAGGGACTCATACGAGCAGTACTTC	CASSLATGGRDSYEQYF
-	TRBD1	17	TRBJ1-5	TRBV7-8	TGTGCCAGCAGCGAAATCAGGGGGTGGGGGGCCAATCAGCCCCAGCATTTT	CASSEIRGWGANQPQHF
-	TRBD2	15	TRBJ2-7	TRBV7-2	TGTGCCAGCAGCCCTCGGACTAGCGGGACCTACGAGCAGTACTTC	CASSPRTSGTYEQYF
once	-	11	TRBJ2-7	TRBV28	TGTGCCAGCAAATTAGCGGACGAGCAGTACTTC	CASKLADEQYF
-	TRBD2	16	TRBJ2-1	TRBV7-7	TGTGCCAGCAGCCCTACATCTAGCGGGGGTTACAATGAGCAGTTCTTC	CASSPTSSGGYNEQFF
-	TRBD1	15	TRBJ1-4	TRBV4-1	TGCGCCAGCAGCCAAGGGGGACAGTATAATGAAAAACTGTTTTTT	CASSQGGQYNEKLFF
-	TRBD1	15	TRBJ1-2	TRBV19	TGTGCCAGTAGTCTCGCGAGAACAGGGGATAGAGGCTACACCTTC	CASSLARTGDRGYTF
-	-	14	TRBJ1-6	TRBV9	TGTGCCAGCAGCGCAGACAGCTATAATTCCCCCCTCCACTTT	CASSADSYNSPLHF
-	TRBD2	18	TRBJ2-1	TRBV9	TGTGCCAGCAGCGTAGCTCTGGTCGAGGAGCCGGGAGGCAATGAGCAGTTCTTC	CASSVALVEEPGGNEQFF
-	TRBD1	14	TRBJ1-1	TRBV9	TGTGCCAGCAGCCTTGAAGACAAACAGGGGAAAGCTTTCTTT	CASSLEDKQGKAFF
-	-	14	TRBJ1-4	TRBV5-6	TGTGCCAGCAGCTTGCGGCAGGGCGGCGAAAAACTGTTTTTT	CASSLRQGGEKLFF
-	-	17	TRBJ1-1	TRBV5-1	TGCGCCAGCAGCTTGGGACGTGGGGGGAGGGGTGACACTGAAGCTTTCTTT	CASSLGRGGRGDTEAFF
-	-	15	TRBJ2-1	TRBV5-4	TGTGCCAGCAGCCTGGGGCGGACAACAGGCTCAGGGCAGTTCTTC	CASSLGRTTGSGQFF
-	TRBD2	15	TRBJ2-1	TRBV19	TGTGCCAGTAGTTCGACTAGCGGGGACTACAATGAGCAGTTCTTC	CASSSTSGDYNEQFF
-	-	14	TRBJ1-5	TRBV5-1	TGCGCCAGCAGCCTAGATGGGTTCGGCGGGCCCCAGCATTTT	CASSLDGFGGPQHF
once	-	13	TRBJ2-7	TRBV28	TGTGCCAGCAGTTTACCACAGTCCTACGAGCAGTACTTC	CASSLPQSYEQYF
few	-	14	TRBJ2-1	TRBV27	TGTGCCAGCAGCGTGTACAGCTCCTACAATGAGCAGTTCTTC	CASSVYSSYNEQFF
-	-	16	TRBJ1-3	TRBV4-1	TGCGCCAGCAGCCAAGAACAGCTCAACTCTGGAAACACCATATATTTT	CASSQEQLNSGNTIYF
-	-	11	TRBJ2-7	TRBV28	TGTGCCAGCAGCCCCGCGAACGAGCAGTACTTC	CASSPANEQYF
-	TRBD2	14	TRBJ2-7	TRBV28	TGTGCCAGCACTATAGCGGGAGGGCCCTACGAGCAGTACTTC	CASTIAGGPYEQYF
few	TRBD1	16	TRBJ1-3	TRBV10-3	TGTGCCATCAGGGACAGGGGGCTACTGTCTGGAAACACCATATATTTT	CAIRDRGLLSGNTIYF
few	-	14	TRBJ1-1	TRBV9	TGTGCCAGCAGCTCACAACAGGTGAACACTGAAGCTTTCTTT	CASSSQQVNTEAFF
once	-	15	TRBJ2-7	TRBV5-1	TGCGCCAGCAGCTTGGCGCCCTTTAGCTCCTACGAGCAGTACTTC	CASSLAPFSSYEQYF